This TCR beta chain was captured in a study of T-cell reconstitution after alpha-beta-depleted transplantation in children. Study observations and caveats: At one year after transplant, newly produced T cells mostly accounted for T-cell counts and diversity. TCRbeta diversity was high at day 60 in some patients (a result of surviving recipient T cells and thymic progenitors). Where alpha-beta T cells came from about two months after transplant was reportedly several hundred expanded graft clones.

Unique molecular identifiers were incorporated during preparation of the TCRbeta library. TCRdb fed the PCR reads into MiXCR, producing one record per CDR3 protein. The sample lists about 290,000 distinct CDR3 sequences, about 7.3% occurring once. With 7 bases removed from V and 7 bases from J, the gap between germline ends came to 9 bases. Germline CDR1 is SGHRS and CDR2 is YFSETQ. This CDR3 has 10 amino acids. In its sample, this clonotype was seen a few times. The antigen is undetermined. The rearrangement uses TRBV5-1 and TRBJ2-7, with D unclear. The receptor's source is a female patient aged 2-15 years who had a stem cell transplant for Fanconi anemia, so the T cells may come from the graft donor. The sample here was peripheral blood, taken 360 days after TCRalphabeta/CD19-depleted stem cell transplant. The CDR3 spells CASPPWEQYF. CDR3 nucleotide sequence: TGCGCCAGCCCCCCATGGGAGCAGTACTTC.